This record concerns one T cell receptor beta chain sequence. Authors' data handling: Amplification from reference gene primers served as the basis for estimated nucleated cell counts. Using immunoSEQ multiplex PCR, the repertoire was profiled, and TCRdb retains in-frame clones only, with some absent. V and J calls plus clone size are reproduced from that table; the DNA served to infer D and trimming. The sample holds just over 90,000 clones, 90% seen once. The sample is drawn from a study of blood T cell repertoires in COVID-19. Study-level information: Acute and convalescent COVID-19 samples came from the United States, Italy and Spain. Sources were T cells, B-cell-depleted T cells, or PBMCs; the material itself was cDNA or gDNA.

The receptor was isolated from a human donor with active COVID-19. The donor label of this sample is uncertain. The sequenced sample consisted of peripheral blood.

The DNA for the CDR3 is TGTGCCAGCTCACCACCATGGGGCAGGGTAACTAACGAGCAGTACTTC. Its protein product is CASSPPWGRVTNEQYF. This sequence joins TRBV18 and TRBJ2-7; the D gene is possibly TRBD1 (5 bases). Between the trimmed V and J ends, which lost 0 bases and 5 bases, there was a span of 17 bases. In germline, CDR1 is KGHSH, CDR2 LQKENI. This CDR3 is 16 amino acids long.